This TCR beta chain was recovered during a study of cytomegalovirus exposure and HLA in healthy donors. General study findings and limits: Among immune exposure information, only CMV serostatus was available. Most TCR sequences were rare, but some public TCRs occurred in many donors.

To note about this clone: The antigen is not known.

Between the trimmed V and J ends, which lost 6 bases and 0 bases, there was a span of 11 bases. This CDR3 is built from 14 residues. In germline, CDR1 is SNHLY, CDR2 FYNNEI. Primers included in the PCR were 60 Vbeta and 13 Jbeta primers. TCRdb keeps only in-frame clones here, not all; method: immunoSEQ multiplex PCR. The table records 85,000 to 100,000 clones, around 64% of them present only once. Source material: PBMCs. The sequence derives from a man in his fifties or sixties in good health and CMV-seronegative. The chain recombines TRBV2 with TRBJ1-1; D may be TRBD1 (6 bases). CDR3 loop: CASRGGPVNTEAFF. DNA for the CDR3: TGTGCCAGCAGGGGGGGGCCGGTGAACACTGAAGCTTTCTTT.